The sequence of this T cell receptor (beta chain) was determined in a study of CD8+ T cells in alopecia areata. Documented treatment: oral pan-JAK inhibitor, 5-10 mg twice daily. Peripheral blood and lesional scalp punch biopsies were taken from alopecia areata patients. Extraction and reverse transcription of RNA yielded cDNA as the sequencing template. Libraries were prepared by immunoSEQ multiplex PCR; TCRdb keeps only in-frame clonotypes and omits some of them. The table lists over 70,000 clones, approximately 70% of them singletons. This clone appeared once. The antigen is undetermined. Study-level points and caveats: Many expanded lesional clones persisted during tofacitinib (in both scalp and blood).

This sample comprised CD8+ T cells sorted from blood, obtained at week 24, from a patient treated with tofacitinib. This clonotype was sampled from a human donor with alopecia areata.

This chain's CDR3 is CASSQDWQAVYEQYF. The CDR3 bases are TGCGCCAGCAGCCAAGATTGGCAAGCGGTGTACGAGCAGTACTTC. The gene calls are TRBV4-3 and TRBJ2-7; D is possibly TRBD2 (5 bases). Germline loops: CDR1 LGHNA, CDR2 YSLEER. Trimming left V 0 bases short and J 4 bases short, with 13 bases between. The CDR3 contains 15 residues.